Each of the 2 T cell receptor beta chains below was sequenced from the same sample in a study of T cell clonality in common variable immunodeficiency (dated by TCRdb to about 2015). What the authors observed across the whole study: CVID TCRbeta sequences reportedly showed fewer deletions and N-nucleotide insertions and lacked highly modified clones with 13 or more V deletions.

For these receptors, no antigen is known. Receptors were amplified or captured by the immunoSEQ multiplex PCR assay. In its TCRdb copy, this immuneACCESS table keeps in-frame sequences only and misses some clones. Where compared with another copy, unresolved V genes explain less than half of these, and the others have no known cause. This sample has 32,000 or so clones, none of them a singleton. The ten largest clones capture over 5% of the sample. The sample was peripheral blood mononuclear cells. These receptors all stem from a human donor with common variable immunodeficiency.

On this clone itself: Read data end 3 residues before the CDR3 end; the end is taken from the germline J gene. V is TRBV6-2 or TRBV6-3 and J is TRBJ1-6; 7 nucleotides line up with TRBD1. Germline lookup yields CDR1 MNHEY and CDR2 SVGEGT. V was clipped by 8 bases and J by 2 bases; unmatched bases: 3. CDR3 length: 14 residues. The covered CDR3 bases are TGTGCCAGCGGCGGGACAGCCTATAATTCACCC. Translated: CASGGTAYNSP. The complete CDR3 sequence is CASGGTAYNSPLHF.

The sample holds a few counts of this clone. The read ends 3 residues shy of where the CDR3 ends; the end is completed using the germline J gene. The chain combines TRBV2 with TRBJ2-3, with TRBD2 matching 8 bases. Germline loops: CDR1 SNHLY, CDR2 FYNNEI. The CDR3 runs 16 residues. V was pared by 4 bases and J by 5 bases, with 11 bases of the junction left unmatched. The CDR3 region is CASSGVRAGGQDTQYF. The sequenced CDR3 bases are TGTGCCAGCAGTGGTGTAAGGGCGGGGGGCCAAGATACG.